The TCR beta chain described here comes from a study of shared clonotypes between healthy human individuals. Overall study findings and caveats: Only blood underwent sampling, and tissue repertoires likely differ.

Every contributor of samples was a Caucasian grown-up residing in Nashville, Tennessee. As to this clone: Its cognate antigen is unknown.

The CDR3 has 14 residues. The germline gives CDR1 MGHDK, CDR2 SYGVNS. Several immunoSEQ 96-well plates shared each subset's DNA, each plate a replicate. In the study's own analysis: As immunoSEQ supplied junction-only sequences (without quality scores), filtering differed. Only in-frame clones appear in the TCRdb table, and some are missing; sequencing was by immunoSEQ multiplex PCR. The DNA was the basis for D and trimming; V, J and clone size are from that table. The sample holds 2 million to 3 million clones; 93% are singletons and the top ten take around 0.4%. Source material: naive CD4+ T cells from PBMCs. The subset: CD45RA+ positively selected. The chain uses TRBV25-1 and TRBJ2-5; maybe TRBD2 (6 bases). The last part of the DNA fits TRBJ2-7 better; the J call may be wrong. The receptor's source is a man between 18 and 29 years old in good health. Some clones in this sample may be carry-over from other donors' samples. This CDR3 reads CASSDPREFYEQYF. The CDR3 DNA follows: TGTGCCAGCAGTGATCCCCGGGAGTTCTACGAGCAGTACTTC.